These T cell receptor beta chains were read from a single sample in a study of blood T cell repertoires in COVID-19. TCRdb's table, derived via immunoSEQ multiplex PCR, lists solely in-frame clones and lacks some. The data hold around 250,000 clones, with about 91% observed a single time. Sequenced input: PBMCs or T cells enriched from blood (not recorded which). These receptors all stem from a man aged 40-50 years who had been exposed to COVID-19. CDR3s include the opening cysteine and the closing phenylalanine or tryptophan.

V,J,CDR3
TRBV28,TRBJ2-1,CASTTETGGRNEQFF
TRBV28,TRBJ1-5,CASSLVPQGNSNQPQHF
TRBV28,TRBJ1-1,CASSSNRRGMGVTFF
TRBV7-9,TRBJ1-5,CASSLGGGDQPQHF
TRBV7-8,TRBJ2-3,CASSYPADTQYF
TRBV19,TRBJ1-5,CASSMGTTEYQPQHF
TRBV7-9,TRBJ2-1,CASSPPGTSGIEQFF
TRBV7-6,TRBJ1-2,CASSLHPTGSYYGYTF
TRBV4-1,TRBJ2-2,CASSLGVGELFF
TRBV30,TRBJ2-5,CACPGTLGGIETQYF
TRBV6-5,TRBJ2-5,CASSYRRTGAETQYF
TRBV27,TRBJ2-5,CASSPPGLRGETQYF
TRBV27,TRBJ2-5,CASSLLTGFGRETQYF
TRBV13,TRBJ2-7,CASRGGSYEQYF
TRBV5-4,TRBJ2-3,CASSLRLAGPNTDTQYF
TRBV6-5,TRBJ2-7,CASSYSDTGSYEQYF